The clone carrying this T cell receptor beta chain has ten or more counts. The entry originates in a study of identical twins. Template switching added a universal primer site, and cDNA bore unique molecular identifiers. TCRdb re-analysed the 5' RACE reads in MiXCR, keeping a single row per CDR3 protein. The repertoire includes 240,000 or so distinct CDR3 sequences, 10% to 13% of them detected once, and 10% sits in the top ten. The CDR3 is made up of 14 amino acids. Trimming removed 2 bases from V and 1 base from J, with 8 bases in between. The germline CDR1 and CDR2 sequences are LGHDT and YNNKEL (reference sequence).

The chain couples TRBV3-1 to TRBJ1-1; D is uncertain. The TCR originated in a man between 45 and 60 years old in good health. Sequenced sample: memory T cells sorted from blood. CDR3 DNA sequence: TGTGCCAGCAGCCAAATTGAAGGGAACACTGAAGCTTTCTTT. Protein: CASSQIEGNTEAFF.